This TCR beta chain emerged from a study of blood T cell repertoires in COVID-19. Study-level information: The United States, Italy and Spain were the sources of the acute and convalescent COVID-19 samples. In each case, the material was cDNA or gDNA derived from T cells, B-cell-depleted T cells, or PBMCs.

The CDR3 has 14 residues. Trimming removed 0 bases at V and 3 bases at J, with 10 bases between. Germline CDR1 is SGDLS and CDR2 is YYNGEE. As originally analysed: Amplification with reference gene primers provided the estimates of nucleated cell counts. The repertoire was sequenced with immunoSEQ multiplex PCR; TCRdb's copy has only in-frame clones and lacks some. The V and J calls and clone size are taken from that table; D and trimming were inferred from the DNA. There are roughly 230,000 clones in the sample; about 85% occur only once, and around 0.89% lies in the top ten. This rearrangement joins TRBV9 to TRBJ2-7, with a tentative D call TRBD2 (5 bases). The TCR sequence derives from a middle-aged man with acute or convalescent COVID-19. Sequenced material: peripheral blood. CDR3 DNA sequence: TGTGCCAGCAGCGTAGCTCCGGGAATCTACGAGCAGTACTTC. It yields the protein CASSVAPGIYEQYF.